This TCR beta chain was identified during a study of response to subunit inactivated influenza vaccine. Study findings and constraints: Few additional T cells are recruited per seasonal influenza vaccination, authors suggested.

Germline values: CDR1 DFQATT, CDR2 SNEGSKA (reference sequence). J gave up 0 bases and V 3 bases, and 6 bases lay outside the gene matches. The CDR3 has 15 amino acids. Only a few counts were recorded for this clonotype. Its specificity is not known. A single record per CDR3 protein comes from TCRdb applying MiXCR to the RT-PCR reads. This table has approximately 170,000 distinct CDR3 sequences, roughly an eighth appearing once. V and J are TRBV20-1 and TRBJ2-3; 7 bases fit TRBD2. This TCR derives from a man aged 50-60 years who received an inactivated influenza vaccine. The sequences come from CD8+ T cells sorted from PBMCs, collected roughly 5 days after vaccination. The CDR3 nucleotides read TGCAGTGCTAGCTCCCTAGCGGATAGCACAGATACGCAGTATTTT. This translates into CSASSLADSTDTQYF.